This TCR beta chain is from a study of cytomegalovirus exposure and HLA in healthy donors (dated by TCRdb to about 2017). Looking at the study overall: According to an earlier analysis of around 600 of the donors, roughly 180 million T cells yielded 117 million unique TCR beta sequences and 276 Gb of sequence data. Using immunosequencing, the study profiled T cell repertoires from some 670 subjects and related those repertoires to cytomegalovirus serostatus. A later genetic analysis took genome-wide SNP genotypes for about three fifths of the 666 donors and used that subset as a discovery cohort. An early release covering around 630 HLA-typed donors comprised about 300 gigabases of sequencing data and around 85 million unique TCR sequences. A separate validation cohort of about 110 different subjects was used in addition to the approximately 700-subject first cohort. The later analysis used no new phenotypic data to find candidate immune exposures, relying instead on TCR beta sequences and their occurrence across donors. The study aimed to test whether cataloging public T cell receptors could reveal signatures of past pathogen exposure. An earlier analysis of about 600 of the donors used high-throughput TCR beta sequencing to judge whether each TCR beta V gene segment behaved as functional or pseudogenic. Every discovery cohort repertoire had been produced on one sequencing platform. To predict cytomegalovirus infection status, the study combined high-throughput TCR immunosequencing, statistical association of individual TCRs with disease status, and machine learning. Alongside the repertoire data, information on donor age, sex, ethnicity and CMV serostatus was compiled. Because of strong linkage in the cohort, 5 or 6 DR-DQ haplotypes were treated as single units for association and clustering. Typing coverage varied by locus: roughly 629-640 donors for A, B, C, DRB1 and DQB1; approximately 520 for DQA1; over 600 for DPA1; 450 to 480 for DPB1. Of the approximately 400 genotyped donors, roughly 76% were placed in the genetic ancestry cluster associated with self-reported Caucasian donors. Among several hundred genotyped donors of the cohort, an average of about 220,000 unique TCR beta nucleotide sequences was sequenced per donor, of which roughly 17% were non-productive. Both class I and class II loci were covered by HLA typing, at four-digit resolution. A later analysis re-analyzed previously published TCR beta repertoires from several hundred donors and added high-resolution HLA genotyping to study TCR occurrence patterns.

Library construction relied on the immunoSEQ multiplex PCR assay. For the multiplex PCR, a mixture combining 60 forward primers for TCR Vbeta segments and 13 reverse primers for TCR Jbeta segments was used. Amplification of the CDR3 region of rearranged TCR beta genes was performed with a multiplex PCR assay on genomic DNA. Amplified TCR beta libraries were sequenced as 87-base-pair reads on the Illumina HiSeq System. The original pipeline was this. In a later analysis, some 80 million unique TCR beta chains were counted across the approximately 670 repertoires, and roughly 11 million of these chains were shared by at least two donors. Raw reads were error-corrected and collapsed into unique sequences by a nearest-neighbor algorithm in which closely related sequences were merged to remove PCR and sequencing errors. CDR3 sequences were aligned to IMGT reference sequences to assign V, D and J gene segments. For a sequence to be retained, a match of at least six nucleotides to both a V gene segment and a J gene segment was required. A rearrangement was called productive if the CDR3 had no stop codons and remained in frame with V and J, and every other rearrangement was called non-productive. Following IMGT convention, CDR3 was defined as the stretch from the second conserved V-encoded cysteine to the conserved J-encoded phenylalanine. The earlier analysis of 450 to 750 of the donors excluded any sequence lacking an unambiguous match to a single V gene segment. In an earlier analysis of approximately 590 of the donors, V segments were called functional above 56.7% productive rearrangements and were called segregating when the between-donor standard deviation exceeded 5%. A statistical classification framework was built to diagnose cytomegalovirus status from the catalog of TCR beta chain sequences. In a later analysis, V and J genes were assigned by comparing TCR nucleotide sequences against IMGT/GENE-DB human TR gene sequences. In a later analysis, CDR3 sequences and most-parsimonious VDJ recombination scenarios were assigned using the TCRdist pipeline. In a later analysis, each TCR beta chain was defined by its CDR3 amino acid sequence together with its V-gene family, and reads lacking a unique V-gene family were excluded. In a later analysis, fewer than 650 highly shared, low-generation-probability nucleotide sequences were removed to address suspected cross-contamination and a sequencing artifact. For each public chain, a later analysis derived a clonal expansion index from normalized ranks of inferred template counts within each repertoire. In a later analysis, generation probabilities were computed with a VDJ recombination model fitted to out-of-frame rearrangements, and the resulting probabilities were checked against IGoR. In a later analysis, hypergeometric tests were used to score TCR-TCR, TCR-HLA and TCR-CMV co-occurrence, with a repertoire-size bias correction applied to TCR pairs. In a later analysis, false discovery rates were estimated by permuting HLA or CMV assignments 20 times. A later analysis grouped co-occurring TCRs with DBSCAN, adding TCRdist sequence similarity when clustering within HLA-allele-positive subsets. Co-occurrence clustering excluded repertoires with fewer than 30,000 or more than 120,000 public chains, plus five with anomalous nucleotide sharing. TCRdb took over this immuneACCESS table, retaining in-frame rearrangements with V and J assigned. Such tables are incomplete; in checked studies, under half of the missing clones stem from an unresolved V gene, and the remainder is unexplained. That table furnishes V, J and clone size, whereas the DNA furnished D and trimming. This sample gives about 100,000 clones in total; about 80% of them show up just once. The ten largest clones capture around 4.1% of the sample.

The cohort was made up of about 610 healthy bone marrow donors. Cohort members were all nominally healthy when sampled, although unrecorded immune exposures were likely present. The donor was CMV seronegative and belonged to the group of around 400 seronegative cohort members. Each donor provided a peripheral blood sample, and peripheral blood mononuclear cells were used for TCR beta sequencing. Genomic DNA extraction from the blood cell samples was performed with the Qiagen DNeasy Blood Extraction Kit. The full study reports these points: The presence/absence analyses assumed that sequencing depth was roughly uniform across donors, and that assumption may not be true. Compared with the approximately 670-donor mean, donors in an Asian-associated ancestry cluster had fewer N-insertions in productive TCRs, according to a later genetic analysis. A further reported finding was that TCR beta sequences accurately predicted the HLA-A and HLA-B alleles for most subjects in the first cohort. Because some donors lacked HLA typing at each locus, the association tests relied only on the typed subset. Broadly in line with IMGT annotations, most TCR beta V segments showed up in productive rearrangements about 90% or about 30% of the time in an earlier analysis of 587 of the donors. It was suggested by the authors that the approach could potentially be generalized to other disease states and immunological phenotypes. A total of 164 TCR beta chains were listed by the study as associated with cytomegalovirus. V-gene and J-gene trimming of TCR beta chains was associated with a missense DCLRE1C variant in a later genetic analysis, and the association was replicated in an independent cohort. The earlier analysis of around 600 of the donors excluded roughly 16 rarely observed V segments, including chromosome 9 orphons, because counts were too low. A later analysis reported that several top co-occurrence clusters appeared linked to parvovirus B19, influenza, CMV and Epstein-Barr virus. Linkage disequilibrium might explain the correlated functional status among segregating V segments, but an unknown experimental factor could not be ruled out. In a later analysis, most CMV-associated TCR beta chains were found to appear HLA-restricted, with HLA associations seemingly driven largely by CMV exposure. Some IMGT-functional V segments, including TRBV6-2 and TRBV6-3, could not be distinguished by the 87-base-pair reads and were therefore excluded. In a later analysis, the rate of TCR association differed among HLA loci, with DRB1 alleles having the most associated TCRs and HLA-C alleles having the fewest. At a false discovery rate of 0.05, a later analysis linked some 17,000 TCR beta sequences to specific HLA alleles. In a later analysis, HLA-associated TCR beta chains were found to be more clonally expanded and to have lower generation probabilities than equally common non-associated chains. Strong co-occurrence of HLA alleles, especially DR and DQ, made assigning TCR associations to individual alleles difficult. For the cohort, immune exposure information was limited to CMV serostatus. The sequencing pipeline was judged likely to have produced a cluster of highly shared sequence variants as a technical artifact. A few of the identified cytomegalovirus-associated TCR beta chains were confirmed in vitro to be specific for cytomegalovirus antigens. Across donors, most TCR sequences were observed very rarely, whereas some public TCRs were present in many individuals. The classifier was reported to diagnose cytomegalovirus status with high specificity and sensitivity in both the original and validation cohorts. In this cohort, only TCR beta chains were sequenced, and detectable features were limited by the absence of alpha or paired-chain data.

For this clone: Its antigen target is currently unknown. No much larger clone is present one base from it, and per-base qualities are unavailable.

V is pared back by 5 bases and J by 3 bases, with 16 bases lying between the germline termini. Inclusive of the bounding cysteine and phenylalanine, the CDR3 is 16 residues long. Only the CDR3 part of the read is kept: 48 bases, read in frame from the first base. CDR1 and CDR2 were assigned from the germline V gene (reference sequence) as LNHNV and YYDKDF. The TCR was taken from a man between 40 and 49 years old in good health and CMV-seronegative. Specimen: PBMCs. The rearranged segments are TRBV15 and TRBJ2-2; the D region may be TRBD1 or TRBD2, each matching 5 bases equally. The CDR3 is CATSRGAGSDTGELFF. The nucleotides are TGTGCCACCAGCCGAGGGGCTGGTAGCGACACCGGGGAGCTGTTTTTT.